One and the same sample provided the 5 T cell receptor beta chains below, sequenced in a study of blood T cell repertoires in COVID-19. Repertoires were generated with immunoSEQ multiplex PCR, while TCRdb's copy carries only in-frame clones and drops some. The sample yields about 250,000 clones, roughly 91% seen once. Sequencing input: PBMCs or T cells enriched from blood (not recorded which). All receptors derive from a man aged 40-49 years who had recovered from COVID-19.

The J gene is TRBJ1-5, the V gene TRBV6-2 or TRBV6-3; 12 nucleotides align to TRBD1. The length of the CDR3 is 17 residues. Germline-derived CDR1 and CDR2 are MNHEY and SVGEGT. Unmatched junction bases numbered 11, after V lost 5 bases and J lost 6 bases. For the CDR3, the DNA is TGTGCCAGCAGTAACGTGGTAGGGACAGGGGGCTCTCAGCCCCAGCATTTT. As protein: CASSNVVGTGGSQPQHF.

The chain is built from TRBV7-8 and TRBJ2-5, with 11 bases identical to TRBD1. The CDR3 runs 16 residues. Germline-derived CDR1 and CDR2 are SGHVS and FQNEAQ. With 5 bases clipped from V and 5 bases from J, the junction kept 10 bases outside the gene matches. CDR3 region: CASSITRTGGRETQYF. The CDR3 nucleotides read TGTGCCAGCAGCATAACCCGGACAGGGGGCAGGGAGACCCAGTACTTC.

The V and J genes are TRBV27 and TRBJ2-7; 10 positions agree with TRBD1. Trimming at V came to 8 bases and at J to 7 bases, leaving 8 bases not matched to a gene. The CDR3 spans 13 residues. In germline, CDR1 is MNHEY, CDR2 SMNVEV (reference sequence). The CDR3 DNA reads TGTGCCAGCGGCCGGGACAGGGGAGGAGAGCAGTACTTC. It yields the protein CASGRDRGGEQYF.

This chain uses TRBV19 with TRBJ1-1, with unresolved D. CDR3 length equals 16 residues. V was clipped by 4 bases and J by 4 bases, with 19 bases between them. Germline V CDR1 and CDR2: LNHDA, SQIVND (reference sequence). CDR3 loop: CASSTVGSGVITEAFF. For the CDR3, the DNA is TGTGCCAGTAGTACGGTGGGGTCGGGAGTAATCACTGAAGCTTTCTTT.

The gene calls are TRBV19 and TRBJ1-2, with 10 bases aligning to TRBD1. With V trimmed by 5 bases and J by 2 bases, 2 bases remained unmatched. This CDR3 contains 14 residues. From germline, CDR1 is LNHDA and CDR2 SQIVND (reference sequence). CDR3 in amino acids: CASSQDRGNYGYTF. CDR3 DNA sequence: TGTGCCAGTAGTCAGGACAGGGGGAACTATGGCTACACCTTC.